Reported below is one TCR beta chain. This clone has just a few counts. This clone's antigen is unknown. No base quality values were provided; no much bigger clone lies one nucleotide off. Reading from cysteine to phenylalanine, the CDR3 counts 17 amino acids. Left in the record is the CDR3 DNA by itself, 51 bases read in frame from the first base. V and J are trimmed by 7 bases and 2 bases, and the gene matches miss 16 bases of the junction. Per the germline V gene, SGHRS is the CDR1 and YFSETQ is the CDR2. The immunoSEQ Assay, a bias-controlled multiplex PCR, was used to amplify TCRbeta CDR3 regions from genomic DNA. The authors' analysis ran thus. Within the assay, amplification of reference gene primers was used to estimate how many nucleated cells each sample contained. To quantify the absolute abundance of each unique TCRbeta CDR3 rearrangement, sequence reads were collapsed and filtered. Productive Simpson clonality was computed per sample as the square root of Simpson's diversity index over productive rearrangements. TCRdb mirrors the immuneACCESS table, restricted to in-frame sequences. Some clones are absent from its copies; in checked studies, under half trace to an unresolved V gene, and the reason for the others is unknown. V and J calls and clone size are given by that table; D and trimming were obtained from the DNA. This sample gives 200,000 to 250,000 clones in total; about 87% of them show up just once. More than 1.5% of the sample lies in the top ten.

Collaborating institutions collected whole blood in K2EDTA tubes following their own protocols. For TCRbeta analysis, collaborators shipped samples in one of three forms: frozen whole blood, isolated PBMCs, or DNA extracted from either of those sample types. This sample is part of a study of blood T cell repertoires in COVID-19 (dated by TCRdb to the early 2020s). Regarding the study in general: Samples covering the acute and convalescent phases of COVID-19 were provided by collaborators in the United States, Italy and Spain. Where available, HLA class I and class II types were taken from metadata supplied by the sample provider and were not determined by assay-based typing. The dataset comprised deeply sampled blood TCRbeta repertoires from subjects exposed to, actively infected with, or recovered from COVID-19. The material from the prospective study consisted of cDNA or gDNA derived from T cells, B-cell-depleted T cells, or PBMCs. The sample metadata nearly always contained a de-identified subject ID, COVID-19 status, age in years and sex. The samples were drawn from the first 160 participants of the ongoing ImmuneRACE study and from over 950 subjects provided by 6 global collaborators. A freely available public database, intended as a resource for researchers studying the immune response to SARS-CoV-2, is where the repertoires were released.

On the study overall, not on this receptor specifically: Clinical and demographic metadata were provided uncurated, with the amount varying by source and participant.

Sequencing was carried out using peripheral blood. This receptor chain uses TRBV5-1 and TRBJ1-2, and TRBD1 matches 8 of the central bases. This clonotype was sampled from a man in his sixties or seventies with acute or convalescent COVID-19. The DNA reads as follows: TGCGCCAGCTCGGGGGGACAGGCCCGGTTCCCAAACTATGGCTACACCTTC. Translation gives CASSGGQARFPNYGYTF.